The 11 T cell receptor beta chains reported below all come from one sample, sequenced in a study of OX40 agonist ivuxolimab in advanced cancers. Some clones are missing from TCRdb's copy, which holds only in-frame ones; the method was immunoSEQ multiplex PCR. The top ten hold 0.25% to 0.3% of the sample, which has some 69,000 clones, roughly 90% seen once. The material was CD4+ or CD8+ T cells sorted from blood, obtained in a trial of the OX40 agonist ivuxolimab. The receptors here all came from an adult with an advanced solid tumor such as melanoma, head and neck, liver or kidney cancer.

The rearrangement links TRBV29-1 to TRBJ1-2; 8 bases match TRBD1. CDR1 is SQVTM and CDR2 is ANQGSEA in the germline V gene. The CDR3 consists of 15 residues. V lost 3 bases and J lost 0; bases outside the gene matches: 6. CDR3 nucleotide sequence: TGCAGCGTTGAGCCAAGGGACAGGACTAACTATGGCTACACCTTC. Its translation: CSVEPRDRTNYGYTF.

This clone was seen a handful of times. The V call is TRBV2, the J call TRBJ2-7; D gene uncertain. Trimming pared 5 bases from V and 6 bases from J, leaving 14 bases between. The CDR3 is made up of 13 amino acids. CDR1 and CDR2 (germline): SNHLY, FYNNEI. CDR3 DNA: TGTGCCAGCAGTTTGAGGCAGTACGGCGAGCAGTACTTC. It yields the protein CASSLRQYGEQYF. The entire variable domain, with the rest obtained from reference TRBV2 and TRBJ2-7, is as follows: EPEVTQTPSHQVTQMGQEVILRCVPISNHLYFYWYRQILGQKVEFLVSFYNNEISEKSEIFDDQFSVERPDGSNFTLKIRSTKLEDSAMYFCASSLRQYGEQYFGPGTRLTVT.

The V gene is TRBV5-1, the J gene TRBJ2-3; D is ambiguous. Germline V gene sequence: CDR1 SGHRS, CDR2 YFSETQ. The CDR3 has 14 residues. The V end lost 7 bases, the J end lost 2 bases, and 14 bases lay between the germline ends. The CDR3 nucleotides read TGCGCCAGCTCCGCAGAACCTGTCACAGATACGCAGTATTTT. Translated, it gives CASSAEPVTDTQYF.

The chain links TRBV5-1 to TRBJ2-1; 9 nucleotides match TRBD1. Germline V lookup: CDR1 SGHRS, CDR2 YFSETQ. V trimming: 6 bases; J trimming: 8 bases; junction bases outside the gene matches: 12. The CDR3 runs 15 residues. As DNA, the CDR3 is TGCGCCAGCAACGTAGGGGGACAGGGATCCGATGAGCAGTTCTTC. It encodes CASNVGGQGSDEQFF.

The CDR3: CSVDTSGNEQFF. The CDR3 DNA sequence: TGCAGCGTTGACACTAGCGGAAATGAGCAGTTCTTC. The chain couples TRBV29-1 to TRBJ2-1; 8 bases match TRBD2. The CDR3 is made up of 12 amino acids. With 3 bases clipped from V and 7 bases from J, the junction kept 2 bases outside the gene matches. Germline CDR1 SQVTM, CDR2 ANQGSEA.

The chain couples TRBV7-9 to TRBJ2-2, with TRBD2 matching 11 bases. Germline CDR1 reads SEHNR; CDR2 reads FQNEAQ (reference sequence). V was clipped by 5 bases and J by 1 base; unmatched bases: 9. The CDR3 runs 18 residues. CDR3 loop: CASSQLAGVIMNTGELFF. Written as DNA, the CDR3 is TGTGCCAGCAGCCAACTAGCGGGAGTCATAATGAACACCGGGGAGCTGTTTTTT.

The rearrangement uses TRBV28 and TRBJ1-5; D is possibly TRBD1 (5 bases). This CDR3 contains 16 residues. From germline, CDR1 is MDHEN and CDR2 SYDVKM. V was trimmed by 5 bases and J by 5 bases, leaving 19 bases between them. The DNA of the CDR3 is TGTGCCAGCAGTCCCCTCGATTGGACATTTCATCAGCCCCAGCATTTT. Its protein is CASSPLDWTFHQPQHF.

In its sample, this clone was seen a few times. This rearrangement joins TRBV19 to TRBJ1-1; D not resolved. The germline V gene encodes CDR1 LNHDA and CDR2 SQIVND (reference sequence). This CDR3 comprises 14 residues. V lost 4 bases, J lost 1 base, and 10 bases lay in between. The CDR3 coding sequence is TGTGCCAGTAGTACAACAACTAGGAACACTGAAGCTTTCTTT. Translation: CASSTTTRNTEAFF.

The genes are TRBV6-5 and TRBJ2-7, with D possibly called TRBD1 or TRBD2 (7 bases each). This CDR3 spans 14 amino acids. Germline V gene sequence: CDR1 MNHEY, CDR2 SVGAGI. Trimming pared 5 bases from V and 6 bases from J, leaving 17 bases between. The CDR3: CASSQGGRGSEQYF. CDR3 coding DNA: TGTGCCAGCAGTCAGGGGGGGCGAGGAAGCGAGCAGTACTTC.

This clone occurred once. The V and J genes are TRBV10-2 and TRBJ2-6; D unclear. The CDR3 runs to 19 residues. Germline V gives CDR1 WSHSY, CDR2 SAAADI. Deletions cut 5 bases from V and 5 bases from J, with 25 bases between. The CDR3 nucleotides are TGCGCCAGCAGTATCAGAAGCACTTCCAACAAAAGTCGGGCCAACGTCCTGACTTTC. This codes for CASSIRSTSNKSRANVLTF.

The rearrangement joins TRBV6-1 to TRBJ2-1; D is undetermined. V was trimmed by 1 base and J by 6 bases, leaving 10 bases between them. The CDR3 runs 14 residues. Germline CDR1 and CDR2: MNHNS and SASEGT. The CDR3 spells CASSEGQASNEQFF. The CDR3 region has the DNA TGTGCCAGCAGTGAAGGTCAAGCGAGCAATGAGCAGTTCTTC.